Listed here are 20 T cell receptor beta chains from one sample, sequenced in a study of shared clonotypes between healthy human individuals. Profiling relied on immunoSEQ multiplex PCR, and the TCRdb table lists in-frame clones only, not all of them. The sample comprises 950,000 to 1,100,000 clones, about 70% of which are singletons, and nearly 1.5% rests with the top ten. Specimen: memory CD4+ T cells sorted from blood. Noted subset: CD45RA-negative fraction. All receptors derive from a man aged 18 to 29 in good health.

Of note for this clone: Other DNA sequences from this sample encode an identical CDR3 as well. Here the CDR3 reads CASSEDGNYGYTF. Here the CDR3 DNA reads TGTGCCAGCAGTGAAGACGGTAACTATGGCTACACCTTC. V is TRBV2 and J is TRBJ1-2, with D hard to call. This CDR3 has 13 residues. Germline CDR1 SNHLY, CDR2 FYNNEI. V shed 1 base and J shed 1 base, with 4 bases lying between them.

The chain has TRBV4-3 and TRBJ2-3, with D unresolved. The germline V gene has CDR1 LGHNA and CDR2 YSLEER. The ends were cut back, 0 bases at V and 6 bases at J, with 4 bases in the middle. The CDR3 extends over 12 amino acids. The CDR3, as DNA: TGCGCCAGCAGCCAAGATACGGATACGCAGTATTTT. Protein product: CASSQDTDTQYF.

Notes on this clone: This sample also contains other DNA sequences that code for the same CDR3. The rearrangement links TRBV28 to TRBJ1-2; D may be TRBD1 (6 bases). CDR3 length equals 13 residues. Looked up from germline, CDR1 is MDHEN and CDR2 is SYDVKM. Trimming cost V 3 bases and J 4 bases, with 9 bases left between them. The CDR3, as DNA: TGTGCCAGCAGTTTGGGACAAACCTATGGCTACACCTTC. Protein sequence: CASSLGQTYGYTF.

This clone occurred a few times. Here the CDR3 DNA reads TGTGCCAGCAGACTGGGACAGGGGGCCACCGGGGAGCTGTTTTTT. Amino acids: CASRLGQGATGELFF. This chain connects TRBV6-6 to TRBJ2-2; 12 bases are shared with TRBD1. Trimming removed 6 bases from V and 4 bases from J; junction bases left unmatched: 3. The CDR3 length is 15 residues. In germline, CDR1 is MNHNY, CDR2 SVGAGI (reference sequence).

The rearrangement joins TRBV21-1 to TRBJ2-7. TRBV21-1 is a pseudogene. The CDR3 length is 14 residues. DNA of the CDR3: TGTGCCAGCAGCAAAGACCACATCTACTACGAGCAGTACTTC. As protein: CASSKDHIYYEQYF.

DNA for the CDR3: TGTGCCAGCAGCTTCGGGCCGTTCACTGAAGCTTTCTTT. As protein: CASSFGPFTEAFF. V is TRBV11-2 and J is TRBJ1-1; no clear D. Trimming pared 3 bases from V and 4 bases from J, leaving 9 bases between. CDR1 is SGHAT and CDR2 is FQNNGV in the germline V gene. CDR3 size: 13 residues.

This chain links TRBV7-8 with TRBJ2-5, with D perhaps TRBD1 (6 bases). Trimming took off 2 bases at V and 1 base at J, with 8 bases between the two ends. The germline V gene encodes CDR1 SGHVS and CDR2 FQNEAQ. CDR3 length: 14 amino acids. The CDR3 coding sequence is TGTGCCAGCAGCTTAAAGGGGGTCCAAGAGACCCAGTACTTC. Protein product: CASSLKGVQETQYF.

The sample holds one count of this clone. V gene TRBV4-1 combines with J gene TRBJ2-7, with D hard to call. The CDR3 runs to 16 residues. CDR1 and CDR2 from the germline V gene are MGHRA and YSYEKL. V was cut by 4 bases and J by 0 bases, with 16 bases left in between. CDR3 nucleotide sequence: TGCGCCAGCAGCCCCGTGGGGTTTAGGAGCTCCTACGAGCAGTACTTC. Residues: CASSPVGFRSSYEQYF.

The rearrangement joins TRBV7-2 to TRBJ1-5; D call uncertain. The V end lost 1 base, the J end lost 3 bases, and 10 bases lay between the germline ends. The V gene's germline CDR1 is SGHTA and CDR2 FQGNSA. The CDR3 is 15 amino acids. CDR3 nucleotide sequence: TGTGCCAGCAGCTTAGGGCAGTCGAACAATCAGCCCCAGCATTTT. It translates to CASSLGQSNNQPQHF.

The chain is built from TRBV7-3 and TRBJ2-2, with a weak D call TRBD1 (5 bases). CDR3 length: 14 residues. Deletions cut 3 bases from V and 1 base from J, with 6 bases between. Germline values: CDR1 SGHTA, CDR2 FQGTGA. The CDR3 here is CASSFRGNTGELFF. CDR3 bases: TGTGCCAGCAGCTTTAGGGGGAACACCGGGGAGCTGTTTTTT.

J is TRBJ2-7 and V is TRBV5-1, with TRBD2 matching over 8 bases. Losses at the gene ends were 3 bases for V and 2 bases for J; bases not matched to a gene: 4. Germline lookup yields CDR1 SGHRS and CDR2 YFSETQ. The CDR3 loop spans 14 amino acids. CDR3 DNA: TGCGCCAGCAGCTGGAGCGGGGGTGCCTACGAGCAGTACTTC. Translating gives CASSWSGGAYEQYF.

The chain joins TRBV5-1 to TRBJ2-7; 9 nucleotides agree with TRBD2. Trimming cost V 8 bases and J 0 bases; bases outside gene matches: 6. CDR1 SGHRS and CDR2 YFSETQ come from the germline V gene. The CDR3 extends over 14 amino acids. In nucleotides, the CDR3 is TGCGCCAGTTTTAGCGGGAGTCCCTCCTACGAGCAGTACTTC. Protein product: CASFSGSPSYEQYF. The full variable domain, completed using reference TRBV5-1 and TRBJ2-7, is KAGVTQTPRYLIKTRGQQVTLSCSPISGHRSVSWYQQTPGQGLQFLFEYFSETQRNKGNFPGRFSGRQFSNSRSEMNVSTLELGDSALYLCASFSGSPSYEQYFGPGTRLTVT.

The chain recombines TRBV28 with TRBJ1-6, with 7 nucleotides matching TRBD1. Germline trimming cut 5 bases from V and 4 bases from J; bases unmatched to any gene: 11. The germline V gene has CDR1 MDHEN and CDR2 SYDVKM. CDR3 size: 17 residues. The CDR3 DNA is TGTGCCAGCAGTCCACAAACGACAGGGTTTTATAATTCACCCCTCCACTTT. It specifies CASSPQTTGFYNSPLHF.

On this clone itself: Other DNA sequences from this sample encode an identical CDR3 as well. The V and J genes are TRBV6-6 and TRBJ1-5, with D maybe TRBD1 (5 bases). The germline V and J ends were trimmed by 5 bases and 0 bases, with 8 bases remaining between them. In germline, CDR1 is MNHNY, CDR2 SVGAGI (reference sequence). The CDR3 consists of 14 residues. The CDR3 sequence: CASSRGDSNQPQHF. The CDR3 DNA reads as TGTGCCAGCAGTAGAGGGGATAGCAATCAGCCCCAGCATTTT.

The chain carries TRBV5-1 and TRBJ2-3; TRBD2 agrees at 14 bases. This CDR3 comprises 17 residues. CDR1 and CDR2 (germline): SGHRS, YFSETQ. The junction had 5 bases not matched to a gene; V was cut back by 2 bases and J by 3 bases. Here the CDR3 DNA reads TGCGCCAGCAGCTTACCGGGACTAGCGGGGGTTACAGATACGCAGTATTTT. Translation: CASSLPGLAGVTDTQYF.

The chain couples TRBV6-5 to TRBJ2-1, with 12 bases that match TRBD2. From germline, CDR1 is MNHEY and CDR2 SVGAGI. The CDR3 is made up of 14 amino acids. V shed 0 bases and J 14 bases; nucleotides not matched to a gene: 5. The DNA of the CDR3 is TGTGCCAGCAGTTACTCGACTAGCGGGGGAGGGGAGTTCTTC. The encoded protein is CASSYSTSGGGEFF.

This sequence joins TRBV19 and TRBJ2-3; D perhaps matches TRBD1 (6 bases). There are 14 residues in the CDR3. Trimming removed 5 bases at V and 5 bases at J, with 14 bases between. The germline V gene encodes CDR1 LNHDA and CDR2 SQIVND (reference sequence). The CDR3 spells CASSCIGGGDTQYF. The CDR3 DNA reads as TGTGCCAGTAGTTGTATAGGGGGTGGAGATACGCAGTATTTT. Looking up the rest from reference TRBV19 and TRBJ2-3 gives the full variable domain: DGGITQSPKYLFRKEGQNVTLSCEQNLNHDAMYWYRQDPGQGLRLIYYSQIVNDFQKGDIAEGYSVSREKKESFPLTVTSAQKNPTAFYLCASSCIGGGDTQYFGPGTRLTVL.

The chain joins TRBV7-2 to TRBJ2-7; the D gene is possibly TRBD1 (5 bases). This CDR3 is 15 amino acids long. Trimming removed 3 bases from V and 2 bases from J, with 14 bases in between. Germline V gene data show CDR1 as SGHTA and CDR2 as FQGNSA. In DNA, the CDR3 is TGTGCCAGCAGCTTCGACAGCCCAAGAACCTACGAGCAGTACTTC. Translating it yields CASSFDSPRTYEQYF.

V usage is TRBV18 and J usage is TRBJ2-7, with D hard to call. From germline, CDR1 is KGHSH and CDR2 LQKENI. V shed 3 bases and J shed 1 base, with 16 bases lying between them. The CDR3 has 16 amino acids. CDR3 amino acids: CASSPRLAEFSYEQYF. CDR3 in DNA: TGTGCCAGCTCACCGAGGCTGGCAGAGTTTTCCTACGAGCAGTACTTC.

As regards this clone: Mismatch with germline at one junction end may stem from a read error. Within the sample, other DNA sequences also encode this same CDR3. In nucleotides, the CDR3 is TGCAGCGTTGGACAGGGTAAGAATAAAATCACTGAAGCCTTCTTT. Its protein is CSVGQGKNKITEAFF. This chain connects TRBV29-1 to TRBJ1-1, with 7 bases identical to TRBD1. Germline V gene sequence: CDR1 SQVTM, CDR2 ANQGSEA. The CDR3 totals 15 residues. The full variable domain, in which reference TRBV29-1 and TRBJ1-1 provide the parts outside the CDR3, is SAVISQKPSRDICQRGTSLTIQCQVDSQVTMMFWYRQQPGQSLTLIATANQGSEATYESGFVIDKFPISRPNLTFSTLTVSNMSPEDSSIYLCSVGQGKNKITEAFFGQGTRLTVV.